The TCR beta chain described here comes from a study of T cell responses to AZD1222 COVID-19 vaccine. Germline V lookup: CDR1 SGHAT, CDR2 FQNNGV. The V end lost 2 bases, the J end lost 0 bases, and 8 bases lay between the germline ends. The CDR3 runs 15 residues. Study-level results: As reported, nearly half of all spike-specific TCRs target variant regions that are unmutated.

On this clone: The antigen remains unidentified.

This table comes from immunoSEQ multiplex PCR, and its TCRdb copy is limited to in-frame clones, with some not included. The sample has about 120,000 clones; about 90% are singletons. The clonotype comes from an adult in good health. Specimen: peripheral blood, collected on day 0 of AZD1222 vaccination. The rearrangement uses TRBV11-2 and TRBJ1-5; D is uncertain. CDR3 DNA: TGTGCCAGCAGCTTAAGCAGCAATAGCAATCAGCCCCAGCATTTT. Translating it yields CASSLSSNSNQPQHF.